The clone carrying this TCR beta chain has ten or more counts. This record comes from a study of blood T cell repertoires in COVID-19. Deletions cut 9 bases from V and 7 bases from J, with 16 bases between. The CDR3 sequence is 13 residues long. Per germline, CDR1 SGHTA and CDR2 FQGNSA. Seattle researchers signed up patients amid active infection and tracked them longitudinally. Produced via immunoSEQ multiplex PCR; TCRdb's table is partial and in-frame only. Of approximately 50,000 clones listed, about four fifths were seen once; the top ten hold around a quarter. The V gene is TRBV7-2, the J gene TRBJ1-5; weak D call: TRBD1 (6 bases). Sequencing was done on a sample of peripheral blood. The receptor comes from a woman over 75 with COVID-19, enrolled during active disease. This CDR3 is CASAGQGNQPQHF. The DNA of the CDR3 is TGTGCCAGTGCAGGGCAGGGGAACCAGCCCCAGCATTTT.